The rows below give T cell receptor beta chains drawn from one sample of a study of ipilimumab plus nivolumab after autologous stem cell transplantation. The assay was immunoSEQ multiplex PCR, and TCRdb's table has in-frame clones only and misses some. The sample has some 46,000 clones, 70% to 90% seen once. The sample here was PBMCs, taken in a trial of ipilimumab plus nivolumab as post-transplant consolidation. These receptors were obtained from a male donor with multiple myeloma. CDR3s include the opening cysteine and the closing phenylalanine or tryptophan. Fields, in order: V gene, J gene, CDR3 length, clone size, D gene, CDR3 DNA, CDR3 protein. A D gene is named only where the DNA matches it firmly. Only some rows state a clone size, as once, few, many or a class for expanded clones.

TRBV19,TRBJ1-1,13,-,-,TGTGCCAGTAGTATAGTGACGGACTCTGAAGCTTTCTTT,CASSIVTDSEAFF
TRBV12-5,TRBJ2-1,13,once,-,TGTGCTAGTGGTCCCCCTCCCTACAATGAGCAGTTCTTC,CASGPPPYNEQFF
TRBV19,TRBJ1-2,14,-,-,TGTGCCAGTACACGAGGGATCGCCGACTATGGCTACACCTTC,CASTRGIADYGYTF
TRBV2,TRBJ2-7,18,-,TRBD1,TGTGCCAGCAGGAAGGACAGGGGCAACGGCTGGTCCCCTTACGAGCAGTACTTC,CASRKDRGNGWSPYEQYF
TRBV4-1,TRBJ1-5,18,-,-,TGCGCCAGCAGCCAAGCTGGGGGGTACCCGGGGAGCAATCAGCCCCAGCATTTT,CASSQAGGYPGSNQPQHF
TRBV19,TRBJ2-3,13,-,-,TGTGCCAGTGCTCAGGGGTTCGCAGATACGCAGTATTTT,CASAQGFADTQYF
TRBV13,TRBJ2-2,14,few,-,TGTGCCAGCAGCTTAGAAGGGGGAGGCGGAGAGCTGTTTTTT,CASSLEGGGGELFF
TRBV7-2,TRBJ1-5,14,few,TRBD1,TGTGCCAGCAGCTTAGGGACAGGCACTTCCCTCCAGCATTTT,CASSLGTGTSLQHF
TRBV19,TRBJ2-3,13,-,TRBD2,TGTGCCAGTATTAGCGGGCCAGGGAATACGCAGTATTTT,CASISGPGNTQYF
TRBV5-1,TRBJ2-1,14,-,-,TGCGCCAGCAGCATGGACTACGGCTACAATGAGCAGTTCTTC,CASSMDYGYNEQFF
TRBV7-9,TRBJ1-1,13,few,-,TGTGCCAGCACCTGGGTGGGGGACACTGAAGCTTTCTTT,CASTWVGDTEAFF
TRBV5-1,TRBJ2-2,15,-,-,TGCGCCAGCAGTCAGACAGGGGAGGGAATCGGGGAGCTGTTTTTT,CASSQTGEGIGELFF
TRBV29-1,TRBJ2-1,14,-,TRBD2,TGCAGCGTTGAGTCTAGCGGGGGCTACAATGAGCAGTTCTTC,CSVESSGGYNEQFF
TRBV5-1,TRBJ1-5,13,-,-,TGCGCCAGCAGCTTGGAGAACAATCAGCCCCAGCATTTT,CASSLENNQPQHF
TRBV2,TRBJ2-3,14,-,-,TGTGCCAGCAGTGAATCCCGGACTGTCGATACGCAGTATTTT,CASSESRTVDTQYF
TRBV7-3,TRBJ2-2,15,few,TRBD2,TGTGCCAGCAGCTCTAGCGGGGGATTCACCGGGGAGCTGTTTTTT,CASSSSGGFTGELFF
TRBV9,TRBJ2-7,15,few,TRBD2,TGTGCCAGCAGCCCAAGGGAGGGCACCACCTACGAGCAGTACTTC,CASSPREGTTYEQYF
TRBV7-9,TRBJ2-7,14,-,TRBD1,TGTGCCAGCAGCTTAATCGGGACAGCAAGTGAGCAGTACTTC,CASSLIGTASEQYF
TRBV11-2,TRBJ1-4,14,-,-,TGTGCCAGCAGCCCGGAGGGGGCTAATGAAAAACTGTTTTTT,CASSPEGANEKLFF
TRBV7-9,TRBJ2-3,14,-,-,TGTGCCAGCAGCTTAAGGGGTGGCACAGATACGCAGTATTTT,CASSLRGGTDTQYF
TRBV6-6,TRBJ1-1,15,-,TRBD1,TGTGCCAGCAGTTCCCTGACAGGGCGGTTGACTGAAGCTTTCTTT,CASSSLTGRLTEAFF
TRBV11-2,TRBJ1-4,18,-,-,TGTGCCAGCAGCCCAGGTCAGGGTTTGTGGGCAACTAATGAAAAACTGTTTTTT,CASSPGQGLWATNEKLFF
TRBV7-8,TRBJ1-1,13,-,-,TGTGCCAGCAGCTTAGGACGTTACACTGAAGCTTTCTTT,CASSLGRYTEAFF
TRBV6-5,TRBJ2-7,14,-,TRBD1,TGTGCCAGCAGTCCACCCAGGGACAGCTACGAGCAGTACTTC,CASSPPRDSYEQYF
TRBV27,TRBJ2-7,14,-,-,TGTGCCAGCCGCGACGACAGCCTCTCCTACGAGCAGTACTTC,CASRDDSLSYEQYF
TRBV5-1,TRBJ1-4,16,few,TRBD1,TGCGCCAGCAGCCCCGGACAGGGACCAACTAATGAAAAACTGTTTTTT,CASSPGQGPTNEKLFF
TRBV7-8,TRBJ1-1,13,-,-,TGTGCCAGCAGCTTAACGGGAGACACTGAAGCTTTCTTT,CASSLTGDTEAFF
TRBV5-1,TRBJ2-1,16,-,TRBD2,TGCGCCAGCAGCTTGGAGGGCGGGGGGTCCTACAATGAGCAGTTCTTC,CASSLEGGGSYNEQFF